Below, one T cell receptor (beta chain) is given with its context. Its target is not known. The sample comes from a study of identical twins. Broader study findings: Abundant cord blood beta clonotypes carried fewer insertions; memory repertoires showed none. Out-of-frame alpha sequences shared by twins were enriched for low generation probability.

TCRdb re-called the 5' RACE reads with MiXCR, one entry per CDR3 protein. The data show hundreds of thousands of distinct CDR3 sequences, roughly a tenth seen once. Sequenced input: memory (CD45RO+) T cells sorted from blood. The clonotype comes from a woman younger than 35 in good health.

The CDR3 loop is CSAPRENTGELFF. The CDR3, as DNA: TGCAGTGCACCTAGGGAGAACACCGGGGAGCTGTTTTTT. This sequence joins TRBV20-1 and TRBJ2-2; no clear D gene. Germline V gene lookup returns CDR1 DFQATT and CDR2 SNEGSKA (reference sequence). This CDR3 has 13 residues. V was clipped by 6 bases and J by 1 base, with 9 bases between them.